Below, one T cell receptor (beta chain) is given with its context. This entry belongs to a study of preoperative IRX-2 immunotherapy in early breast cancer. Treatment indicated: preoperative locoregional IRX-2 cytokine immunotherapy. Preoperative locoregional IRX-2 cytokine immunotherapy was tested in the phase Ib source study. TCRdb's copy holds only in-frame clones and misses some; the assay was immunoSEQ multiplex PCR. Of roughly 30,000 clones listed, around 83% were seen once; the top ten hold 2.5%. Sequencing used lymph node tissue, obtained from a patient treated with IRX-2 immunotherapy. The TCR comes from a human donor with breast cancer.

CDR3 bases: TGTGCCAGCAGCCCCGATCCGGGACGGAACACCGGGGAGCTGTTTTTT. This translates into CASSPDPGRNTGELFF. The chain joins TRBV11-3 to TRBJ2-2; tentatively, D is TRBD1 or TRBD2 (5 bases each). V lost 5 bases and J 1 base, leaving 14 bases between the germline ends. There are 16 residues in the CDR3. CDR1 and CDR2 (germline): SGHNT, YENEEA.